Here is one T cell receptor beta chain with its context. The entry originates in a study of T cell changes during pregnancy in multiple sclerosis. Libraries were prepared by immunoSEQ multiplex PCR; TCRdb keeps only in-frame clonotypes and omits some of them. The sample lists approximately 42,000 clones, about 85% seen once, with 0.55% to 0.75% in the top ten. The specimen comprised CD4+ T cells from peripheral blood mononuclear cells, sampled before pregnancy. This TCR was sampled from a female donor with multiple sclerosis, enrolled in a pregnancy study.

The CDR3 coding sequence is TGTGCCAGCAGCGCGGGACTAGCGGGGGGCCCTGCGCAGTTCTTC. As protein: CASSAGLAGGPAQFF. The V and J genes are TRBV7-2 and TRBJ2-1, with 15 positions matching TRBD2. CDR1 is SGHTA and CDR2 is FQGNSA in the germline V gene. CDR3 length equals 15 residues. Trimming took 5 bases from V and 12 from J; bases not matched to a gene: 8.